A single sample gave rise to the 24 T cell receptor beta chains below, sequenced in a study of control samples from healthy donors and cancer patients. The method was immunoSEQ multiplex PCR; TCRdb's version includes in-frame clones alone and lacks a portion of them. Among 150,000 to 170,000 clones listed, 85% to 95% were seen once. The sample was blood. Source of these receptors: a man aged 35 to 55 in good health.

The chain is built from TRBV12-3 or TRBV12-4 and TRBJ1-2; 8 nucleotides match TRBD1. The CDR3 sequence is 13 residues long. V was clipped by 5 bases and J by 7 bases; unmatched bases: 6. The CDR3 DNA is TGTGCCAGCAGTGGGCAGGGGGCGTCTGGCTACACCTTC. This translates into CASSGQGASGYTF.

V gene TRBV6-2 or TRBV6-3 combines with J gene TRBJ2-7; 10 bases match TRBD2. V trimming: 2 bases; J trimming: 2 bases; junction bases outside the gene matches: 15. This CDR3 region has 19 residues. Germline CDR1 MNHEY, CDR2 SVGEGT. In DNA, the CDR3 is TGTGCCAGCAGTTACCCCCCTCGAGTAGCGGGGGGCCCGCCCTACGAGCAGTACTTC. Translating gives CASSYPPRVAGGPPYEQYF.

The chain has TRBV28 and TRBJ1-6, with D maybe TRBD1 (6 bases). Germline V gene lookup returns CDR1 MDHEN and CDR2 SYDVKM. There are 14 residues in the CDR3. Trimming shortened V by 3 bases and J by 10 bases, and 13 bases separated the two germline ends. CDR3 DNA sequence: TGTGCCAGCAGTTTCAGGGGTAGGGAATCACCCCTCCACTTT. Translating gives CASSFRGRESPLHF.

The chain joins TRBV5-1 to TRBJ1-1; D is possibly TRBD1 (5 bases). Trimming removed 0 bases from V and 6 bases from J, with 9 bases in between. CDR3 length: 13 amino acids. CDR1 is SGHRS, CDR2 YFSETQ, per germline. CDR3 coding DNA: TGCGCCAGCAGCTTGGAGGGAGGGGCTGAAGCTTTCTTT. Protein sequence: CASSLEGGAEAFF.

The rearrangement joins TRBV7-2 to TRBJ1-1; D is unclear. Germline values: CDR1 SGHTA, CDR2 FQGNSA. Trimming shortened V by 5 bases and J by 5 bases, and 15 bases separated the two germline ends. This CDR3 spans 14 amino acids. The chain's CDR3 is CASSTRTPGTEAFF. The DNA for the CDR3 is TGTGCCAGCAGCACGAGGACCCCGGGGACTGAAGCTTTCTTT.

The V call is TRBV6-1, the J call TRBJ1-1; D unresolved. The CDR3 is made up of 15 amino acids. The germline V and J ends were trimmed by 2 bases and 1 base, with 11 bases remaining between them. In germline, CDR1 is MNHNS, CDR2 SASEGT. The CDR3 sequence is CASSEIWKGNTEAFF. In nucleotides, the CDR3 is TGTGCCAGCAGTGAAATTTGGAAGGGGAACACTGAAGCTTTCTTT.

The rearrangement links TRBV28 to TRBJ2-7; tentatively, D is TRBD2 (5 bases). V dropped 2 bases and J dropped 7 bases, with 15 bases sitting between them. This CDR3 comprises 14 residues. Germline CDR1 is MDHEN and CDR2 is SYDVKM. The CDR3 loop reads CASSLALAPREQYF. The CDR3 bases are TGTGCCAGCAGTTTAGCGCTAGCTCCCCGGGAGCAGTACTTC.

The V and J genes are TRBV5-4 and TRBJ1-6, with 8 bases that match TRBD1. The germline V gene has CDR1 SGHNT and CDR2 YYREEE (reference sequence). CDR3 length: 15 amino acids. V was clipped by 6 bases and J by 7 bases; unmatched bases: 9. The CDR3 nucleotides are TGTGCCAGCACCCCTGGACAGGGTGGAAATTCACCCCTCCACTTT. It yields the protein CASTPGQGGNSPLHF.

The V and J genes are TRBV28 and TRBJ2-1; D perhaps matches TRBD1 (6 bases). This CDR3 has 16 residues. CDR1 MDHEN and CDR2 SYDVKM come from the germline V gene. The V end was cut by 5 bases, the J end by 5 bases, with 19 bases between. CDR3 nucleotide sequence: TGTGCCAGCAGTCCCCTTGGACAGCTCGGTGACAATGAGCAGTTCTTC. The encoded protein is CASSPLGQLGDNEQFF.

The chain employs TRBV5-1 and TRBJ1-4; D remains unclear. CDR3 length equals 16 residues. CDR1 is SGHRS, CDR2 YFSETQ, per germline. V shed 3 bases and J shed 5 bases, with 17 bases lying between them. The CDR3 reads CASSSHPGIPNEKLFF. Written as DNA, the CDR3 is TGCGCCAGCAGCTCCCACCCGGGGATTCCAAATGAAAAACTGTTTTTT.

This chain's CDR3 is CASQTEDRGDGNTIYF. The CDR3 DNA reads as TGTGCCAGCCAGACCGAGGACAGGGGCGATGGAAACACCATATATTTT. The chain links TRBV28 to TRBJ1-3; 9 nucleotides align to TRBD1. The CDR3 sequence is 16 residues long. Germline CDR1 MDHEN, CDR2 SYDVKM. V lost 8 bases to trimming and J lost 3 bases; unmatched junction nucleotides: 11.

V is TRBV27 and J is TRBJ1-1; D is uncertain. Germline CDR1 and CDR2: MNHEY and SMNVEV (reference sequence). The CDR3 sequence is 14 residues long. V was trimmed by 0 bases and J by 1 base, leaving 6 bases between them. CDR3 in DNA: TGTGCCAGCAGTTTATCGGGTGCGAACACTGAAGCTTTCTTT. This sequence encodes CASSLSGANTEAFF.

The chain joins TRBV7-9 to TRBJ2-3; 9 positions agree with TRBD1. Germline CDR1 is SEHNR and CDR2 is FQNEAQ (reference sequence). The CDR3 length is 14 residues. The junction had 4 bases not matched to a gene; V was cut back by 5 bases and J by 4 bases. This CDR3 reads CASSPDRGPDTQYF. In DNA, the CDR3 is TGTGCCAGCAGCCCGGACAGGGGTCCAGATACGCAGTATTTT.

This chain links TRBV13 with TRBJ2-6, with D unresolved. CDR1 PRHDT and CDR2 FYEKMQ come from the germline V gene (reference sequence). The V end was cut by 8 bases, the J end by 1 base, with 9 bases between. The CDR3 contains 14 residues. The CDR3 region has the DNA TGTGCCAGCTCAATCCAATCTGGGGCCAACGTCCTGACTTTC. The encoded protein is CASSIQSGANVLTF. The variable domain in full, with the rest retrieved from reference TRBV13 and TRBJ2-6, is AAGVIQSPRHLIKEKRETATLKCYPIPRHDTVYWYQQGPGQDPQFLISFYEKMQSDKGSIPDRFSAQQFSDYHSELNMSSLELGDSALYFCASSIQSGANVLTFGAGSRLTVL.

The chain uses TRBV7-9 and TRBJ2-2; weak D call: TRBD1 (7 bases). The CDR3 runs 16 residues. CDR1 and CDR2 (germline): SEHNR, FQNEAQ (reference sequence). The germline V and J ends were trimmed by 7 bases and 4 bases, with 19 bases remaining between them. Here the CDR3 reads CASTPARQGGTGELFF. CDR3 sequence (DNA): TGTGCCAGCACCCCCGCGAGACAGGGAGGCACCGGGGAGCTGTTTTTT.

The chain has TRBV28 and TRBJ1-5, with a tentative D call TRBD1 (6 bases). Between the trimmed V and J ends, which lost 7 bases and 4 bases, there was a span of 14 bases. CDR1 and CDR2 (germline): MDHEN, SYDVKM. This CDR3 comprises 14 residues. CDR3 in amino acids: CASTSGTFNQPQHF. CDR3 DNA: TGTGCCAGCACCTCCGGGACATTTAATCAGCCCCAGCATTTT.

The rearrangement joins TRBV9 to TRBJ1-2, with a possible D match to TRBD1 (6 bases). CDR3 length: 15 amino acids. V was trimmed by 4 bases and J by 4 bases, leaving 17 bases between them. The germline CDR1 and CDR2 sequences are SGDLS and YYNGEE. The CDR3 DNA follows: TGTGCCAGCAGCTCCCGGGGGGGCGGGGGCTATGGCTACACCTTC. This gives the protein CASSSRGGGGYGYTF.

The gene calls are TRBV3-1 (or the pseudogene TRBV3-2) and TRBJ1-5; D gene uncertain. Germline V gene lookup returns CDR1 LGHDT and CDR2 YNNKEL (reference sequence). The CDR3 runs 14 residues. The V and J ends lost 1 base and 0 bases respectively, with 4 bases between them. The CDR3 DNA reads as TGTGCCAGCAGCCAAGGGGGTAGCAATCAGCCCCAGCATTTT. Translation gives CASSQGGSNQPQHF.

This rearrangement joins TRBV7-9 to TRBJ1-3; 8 nucleotides line up with TRBD1. The junction had 3 bases not matched to a gene; V was cut back by 2 bases and J by 0 bases. There are 16 residues in the CDR3. Germline CDR1 reads SEHNR; CDR2 reads FQNEAQ (reference sequence). CDR3 residues: CASSLTQGVSGNTIYF. The CDR3 bases are TGTGCCAGCAGCTTAACACAGGGGGTCTCTGGAAACACCATATATTTT.

V gene TRBV7-8 combines with J gene TRBJ2-7; D call uncertain. The length of the CDR3 is 13 residues. Germline V gene data show CDR1 as SGHVS and CDR2 as FQNEAQ. Trimming shortened V by 5 bases and J by 1 base, and 9 bases separated the two germline ends. CDR3 DNA: TGTGCCAGCAGCGGGATTACATCCTACGAGCAGTACTTC. Translating gives CASSGITSYEQYF.

V is TRBV5-6 and J is TRBJ1-1; D call uncertain. V lost 3 bases to trimming and J lost 10 bases, with 16 bases between them. This CDR3 has 13 residues. Germline V gene sequence: CDR1 SGHDT, CDR2 YYEEEE. CDR3 sequence: CASSSFDGRRAFF. As DNA, the CDR3 is TGTGCCAGCAGCTCATTTGACGGCCGGCGAGCTTTCTTT.

This CDR3 reads CASSGGTGIVQYF. In DNA, the CDR3 is TGCGCCAGCAGCGGCGGGACAGGGATCGTCCAGTACTTC. J is TRBJ2-5 and V is TRBV5-1; 9 nucleotides align to TRBD1. Germline CDR1 and CDR2: SGHRS and YFSETQ. The J segment lost 10 bases and the V segment lost 4 bases, leaving 8 bases of the junction unmatched. This CDR3 has 13 amino acids. Based on the CDR3 plus reference TRBV5-1 and TRBJ2-5, the full variable domain is KAGVTQTPRYLIKTRGQQVTLSCSPISGHRSVSWYQQTPGQGLQFLFEYFSETQRNKGNFPGRFSGRQFSNSRSEMNVSTLELGDSALYLCASSGGTGIVQYFGPGTRLLVL.

This clone has a single count. The chain joins TRBV28 to TRBJ1-1, with D unclear. The CDR3 sequence is 12 residues long. From germline, CDR1 is MDHEN and CDR2 SYDVKM. V was shortened by 6 bases and J by 5 bases, with 10 bases between the two germline ends. The CDR3 DNA sequence: TGTGCCAGCAGGTTGGGATTGACTGAAGCTTTCTTT. Protein product: CASRLGLTEAFF.

The gene calls are TRBV7-2 and TRBJ2-7; 8 nucleotides line up with TRBD2. J was trimmed by 2 bases and V by 2 bases; bases with no gene match: 8. The germline gives CDR1 SGHTA, CDR2 FQGNSA. The CDR3 is made up of 16 amino acids. This CDR3 reads CASSLKAGGWTYEQYF. Written as DNA, the CDR3 is TGTGCCAGCAGCTTAAAGGCGGGGGGATGGACCTACGAGCAGTACTTC.